Below, one TCR beta chain is given with its context. This clone was found a few times. Its cognate antigen has yet to be identified. No base quality information exists; no much larger clone differs at one position. At one collaborating source in Seattle, patients were enrolled during active infection and were followed longitudinally through the course of disease. Each collaborating institution followed its own protocols to collect whole blood in K2EDTA tubes. For TCRbeta analysis, collaborators shipped samples as frozen whole blood, isolated PBMCs, or DNA extracted from either of those sample types. From its cysteine to its phenylalanine, the CDR3 spans 14 amino acids. Only the CDR3 DNA stays, 42 bases, in frame from base 1. CDR1 and CDR2, looked up from the germline V gene, are SGDLS and YYNGEE. V lost 4 bases and J lost 3 bases, and the count of bases not matched to a germline gene is 4. This sample is drawn from a study of blood T cell repertoires in COVID-19 (dated by TCRdb to the early 2020s). About the investigation overall: The collaborator samples originated in the United States, Italy and Spain and spanned the acute and convalescent phases of COVID-19. The material from the prospective study consisted of cDNA or gDNA derived from T cells, B-cell-depleted T cells, or PBMCs. The dataset comprised deeply sampled blood TCRbeta repertoires from subjects exposed to, actively infected with, or recovered from COVID-19. The repertoires were released in a freely available public database intended as a resource for research on the immune response to SARS-CoV-2. The samples were drawn from the first 160 participants of the ongoing ImmuneRACE study and from 950 to 1,500 subjects provided by 6 global collaborators. A de-identified subject ID, COVID-19 status, age in years and sex were almost always included in the sample metadata. Where HLA class I and class II types were available, the types were taken from metadata supplied by the sample provider, not from assay-based typing.

Results the study describes overall, beyond this receptor: The amount of clinical and demographic metadata varied by source and participant and was provided uncurated.

TCRbeta CDR3 regions were amplified from genomic DNA using the immunoSEQ Assay, a bias-controlled multiplex PCR. Turning to the authors' computational methods: The number of nucleated cells in each sample was estimated from the amplification of reference gene primers within the assay. Sequence reads were collapsed and filtered to measure the absolute abundance of every unique TCRbeta CDR3 rearrangement. For each sample, productive Simpson clonality was calculated by taking the square root of Simpson's diversity index across productive rearrangements. The table was pulled from immuneACCESS by TCRdb, which kept in-frame rearrangements only. Such tables lose some clones; where checked, under half of the loss comes from unresolved V genes, and the rest has no known cause. That table gives V, J and clone size, and the DNA gave D and trimming. This sample comprises about 330,000 clones, 80% to 90% of them detected only once. Roughly a tenth of the sample goes to the ten largest clones.

This sequence was found in a man between 25 and 39 years old with COVID-19, enrolled during active disease. Source material: peripheral blood. The sequence joins TRBV9 to TRBJ1-5, and 7 junction bases match TRBD1. CDR3 reads: CASSTGTDNQPQHF. The DNA sequence is as follows: TGTGCCAGCAGCACTGGGACAGACAATCAGCCCCAGCATTTT.